A single sample gave rise to the 18 T cell receptor beta chains below, sequenced in a study of Ad26.COV2.S vaccination and SARS-CoV-2 variants. Sequencing used immunoSEQ multiplex PCR; TCRdb keeps in-frame clones, though not all of them. In the table there are hundreds of thousands of clones, about 90% of which are singletons. Treatment described: 15 to 20 received Ad26.COV2.S at low or high dose, single or two shots; several received placebo; per-sample allocation not given. Material that was analyzed had been drawn on day 63 after the first vaccine or placebo injection. This specimen consisted of peripheral blood, obtained in a trial of Ad26.COV2.S vaccine versus placebo. The source of these receptors is a person aged 18 to 59 who received the Ad26.COV2.S COVID-19 vaccine or a placebo.

The gene calls are TRBV15 and TRBJ2-3; 8 nucleotides agree with TRBD2. The germline CDR1 and CDR2 sequences are LNHNV and YYDKDF (reference sequence). This CDR3 comprises 15 residues. The ends lost 1 base at V and 2 bases at J; junction bases unmatched: 2. CDR3 residues: CATSRGLALTDTQYF. The CDR3 DNA reads TGTGCCACCAGCAGAGGACTAGCGCTCACAGATACGCAGTATTTT.

This clone came up once. This chain joins TRBV28 and TRBJ2-7; D call uncertain. The CDR3 contains 14 residues. V was shortened by 5 bases and J by 4 bases, with 15 bases between the two germline ends. Germline CDR1 reads MDHEN; CDR2 reads SYDVKM. The CDR3 DNA follows: TGTGCCAGCAGTGCAGAAACAGAATCTTACGAGCAGTACTTC. Translating gives CASSAETESYEQYF.

The chain is built from TRBV16 and TRBJ2-1; a possible D gene is TRBD2 (6 bases). V shed 6 bases and J shed 5 bases, with 14 bases lying between them. CDR1 is KGHSY, CDR2 FQNENV, per germline. The CDR3 contains 14 residues. As DNA, the CDR3 is TGTGCCAGCAGTTCCTTGCGGGGAAACAATGAGCAGTTCTTC. Protein product: CASSSLRGNNEQFF. Full variable domain (missing parts from reference TRBV16 and TRBJ2-1): GEEVAQTPKHLVRGEGQKAKLYCAPIKGHSYVFWYQQVLKNEFKFLISFQNENVFDETGMPKERFSAKCLPNSPCSLEIQATKLEDSAVYFCASSSLRGNNEQFFGPGTRLTVL.

The J gene is TRBJ1-6, the V gene TRBV9; D remains unclear. The CDR3 covers 14 residues. The V gene's germline CDR1 is SGDLS and CDR2 YYNGEE. Deletions cut 0 bases from V and 6 bases from J, with 7 bases between. The CDR3 region is CASSVGTFNSPLHF. CDR3 in DNA: TGTGCCAGCAGCGTAGGGACCTTTAATTCACCCCTCCACTTT.

The genes are TRBV13 and TRBJ2-3; the match to TRBD2 covers 9 bases. The ends lost 2 bases at V and 0 bases at J; junction bases unmatched: 12. Germline V lookup: CDR1 PRHDT, CDR2 FYEKMQ (reference sequence). The CDR3 is made up of 19 amino acids. As DNA, the CDR3 is TGTGCCAGCAGCTTATGGATAGCGGGGGCCATATTCAGCACAGATACGCAGTATTTT. This gives the protein CASSLWIAGAIFSTDTQYF.

The chain employs TRBV5-6 and TRBJ1-1; no definite D call. V lost 3 bases and J 1 base, leaving 13 bases between the germline ends. There are 15 residues in the CDR3. Germline assignment: CDR1 SGHDT and CDR2 YYEEEE. This chain's CDR3 is CASSSPGLGNTEAFF. CDR3 nucleotides: TGTGCCAGCAGCTCCCCGGGGTTGGGGAACACTGAAGCTTTCTTT.

This chain connects TRBV6-6 to TRBJ1-3; maybe TRBD1 (5 bases). The germline gives CDR1 MNHNY, CDR2 SVGAGI (reference sequence). There are 14 residues in the CDR3. The germline V and J ends were trimmed by 2 bases and 8 bases, with 13 bases remaining between them. This chain's CDR3 is CASSYVFRGYTIYF. As DNA, the CDR3 is TGTGCCAGCAGTTACGTTTTTAGGGGATACACCATATATTTT.

The chain carries TRBV5-6 and TRBJ2-6; perhaps TRBD1 as D (5 bases). CDR3 length: 18 amino acids. The germline V gene has CDR1 SGHDT and CDR2 YYEEEE. Trimming stripped 3 bases from V and 0 bases from J, with 16 bases between. The CDR3 coding sequence is TGTGCCAGCAGCTCGACAGAAATGATCAACTCTGGGGCCAACGTCCTGACTTTC. Translating it yields CASSSTEMINSGANVLTF.

This clone appeared a single time. The V and J genes are TRBV6-2 or TRBV6-3 and TRBJ2-5; TRBD1 aligns across 9 bases. The CDR3 extends over 15 amino acids. From germline, CDR1 is MNHEY and CDR2 SVGEGT. Germline trimming cut 5 bases from V and 4 bases from J; bases unmatched to any gene: 8. The CDR3 nucleotides read TGTGCCAGCAGTCCACCCGGGACAGGGCGAGAGACCCAGTACTTC. Encoded protein: CASSPPGTGRETQYF.

V is TRBV19 and J is TRBJ1-5; TRBD1 might be the D (5 bases). Germline values: CDR1 LNHDA, CDR2 SQIVND (reference sequence). The CDR3 is 13 amino acids. Trimming took off 4 bases at V and 7 bases at J, with 11 bases between the two ends. The CDR3 region has the DNA TGTGCCAGTAGTAGCGGGGCGGGGCAGCCCCAGCATTTT. Translation gives CASSSGAGQPQHF.

This chain connects TRBV6-5 to TRBJ1-1; 8 bases match TRBD1. V shed 6 bases, J shed 4 bases, and the junction held 7 bases outside the gene matches. This CDR3 comprises 14 residues. Germline V CDR1 and CDR2: MNHEY, SVGAGI. CDR3 in amino acids: CASRAQGGPTEAFF. CDR3 DNA sequence: TGTGCCAGCAGAGCACAGGGGGGCCCCACTGAAGCTTTCTTT.

The chain is built from TRBV2 and TRBJ2-7; 11 nucleotides line up with TRBD1. J was trimmed by 3 bases and V by 0 bases; bases with no gene match: 7. Per the germline V gene, CDR1 is SNHLY and CDR2 is FYNNEI. The CDR3 length is 17 residues. The CDR3 is CASSEALLGTGGYEQYF. CDR3 in DNA: TGTGCCAGCAGTGAAGCGCTTCTTGGGACAGGGGGCTACGAGCAGTACTTC.

As DNA, the CDR3 is TGTGCCACCCGGGGGGCTGGCTACACCTTC. It specifies CATRGAGYTF. The J gene is TRBJ1-2, the V gene TRBV24-1; a weak D match, TRBD1 (6 bases). The length of the CDR3 is 10 residues. From germline, CDR1 is KGHDR and CDR2 SFDVKD. The germline V and J ends were trimmed by 9 bases and 7 bases, with 8 bases remaining between them.

This sequence joins TRBV30 and TRBJ1-6; TRBD1 is a possible D gene (5 bases). Germline loops: CDR1 GTSNPN, CDR2 SVGIG (reference sequence). This CDR3 contains 14 residues. Trimming pared 4 bases from V and 2 bases from J, leaving 9 bases between. The CDR3 loop reads CAWNAGPYNSPLHF. DNA for the CDR3: TGTGCCTGGAACGCGGGGCCCTATAATTCACCCCTCCACTTT. The whole variable domain, filled in from reference TRBV30 and TRBJ1-6, reads SQTIHQWPATLVQPVGSPLSLECTVEGTSNPNLYWYRQAAGRGLQLLFYSVGIGQISSEVPQNLSASRPQDRQFILSSKKLLLSDSGFYLCAWNAGPYNSPLHFGNGTRLTVT.

Note on this clone: In the same sample, other DNA sequences code for this CDR3. This chain uses TRBV18 with TRBJ1-4; D is unresolved. V lost 8 bases to trimming and J lost 0 bases, with 10 bases between them. The germline V gene has CDR1 KGHSH and CDR2 LQKENI. There are 14 residues in the CDR3. The CDR3 sequence: CASSPSATNEKLFF. The CDR3 DNA sequence: TGTGCCAGCAGCCCCTCAGCAACTAATGAAAAACTGTTTTTT.

This rearrangement joins TRBV18 to TRBJ1-1; 10 positions match TRBD1. V was pared by 6 bases and J by 0 bases, with 1 base of the junction left unmatched. This CDR3 region has 14 residues. The germline CDR1 and CDR2 sequences are KGHSH and LQKENI. The CDR3 spells CASSGTGVNTEAFF. DNA for the CDR3: TGTGCCAGCTCGGGGACAGGGGTGAACACTGAAGCTTTCTTT.

The chain couples TRBV5-6 to TRBJ1-1; 8 positions match TRBD1. Germline V gene sequence: CDR1 SGHDT, CDR2 YYEEEE. Trimming cost V 4 bases and J 4 bases; bases outside gene matches: 12. This CDR3 is 16 amino acids long. The CDR3 DNA reads as TGTGCCAGCAGCACCAGGGGGCTGGTTAAGAGCACTGAAGCTTTCTTT. Its translation is CASSTRGLVKSTEAFF.

The gene calls are TRBV18 and TRBJ2-5; 9 bases align to TRBD2. CDR3 length: 18 amino acids. Per germline, CDR1 KGHSH and CDR2 LQKENI. V lost 1 base and J lost 5; bases outside the gene matches: 14. CDR3 region: CASSPRPNAGGPFETQYF. The CDR3 DNA follows: TGTGCCAGCTCACCACGCCCGAATGCGGGGGGGCCGTTTGAGACCCAGTACTTC.